This T cell receptor beta chain is drawn from a study of T cell repertoires in cytomegalovirus infection. The study's findings and limits: The cumulative frequency of public TCR beta families identified carriers of CMV plus the relevant HLA. Dominating the ex vivo response were HLA-C-restricted CMV-specific TCR beta clonotypes.

TCRdb re-called the reads through MiXCR, storing one row per CDR3 protein. Found here are hundreds of thousands of distinct CDR3 sequences, 15% to 20% of them singletons; the top ten hold approximately 10%. Within the sample, this clonotype is medium-sized (0.01 to 0.1%). Its antigen is unidentified. Sequencing input: PBMCs. The origin of this receptor is a human donor in good health (CMV status not recorded). Some clones in this sample may be carry-over from other donors' samples.

CDR3 amino acids: CATAPGTGTNTEAFF. The CDR3 bases are TGTGCCACCGCACCCGGGACAGGGACCAACACTGAAGCTTTCTTT. The genes are TRBV24-1 and TRBJ1-1; 9 bases are shared with TRBD1. The germline CDR1 and CDR2 sequences are KGHDR and SFDVKD. The CDR3 length is 15 residues. The ends lost 9 bases at V and 2 bases at J; junction bases unmatched: 9.